The 19 T cell receptor beta chains listed next were all sequenced from one sample in a study of control samples from healthy donors and cancer patients. Measured with immunoSEQ multiplex PCR; TCRdb has only the in-frame clones, and not every one. Of around 68,000 clones listed, 75% to 90% are singletons. The specimen sequenced was PBMCs. These TCRs come from a woman aged 45 to 65 with lung cancer.

The chain couples TRBV6-1 to TRBJ2-3; 12 bases match TRBD2. CDR3 length equals 18 residues. The V gene end was trimmed by 0 bases and the J gene end by 2 bases; junction bases not matched to a gene: 6. The germline V gene has CDR1 MNHNS and CDR2 SASEGT. DNA for the CDR3: TGTGCCAGCAGTGAAGCGCTTACTAGCGGGGGGCACACAGATACGCAGTATTTT. The encoded protein is CASSEALTSGGHTDTQYF.

This clone was picked up one time. V usage is TRBV30 and J usage is TRBJ1-6, with a tentative D call TRBD1 (5 bases). Trimming took 5 bases from V and 6 from J, leaving 23 bases between them. The length of the CDR3 is 17 residues. Germline loops: CDR1 GTSNPN, CDR2 SVGIG (reference sequence). In DNA, the CDR3 is TGTGCCTGGGAGGGATCGACAGTGGGACGCGGTAATTCACCCCTCCACTTT. As protein: CAWEGSTVGRGNSPLHF.

The chain recombines TRBV27 with TRBJ1-1; TRBD1 is a possible D gene (5 bases). Trimming removed 2 bases from V and 0 bases from J, with 13 bases in between. There are 16 residues in the CDR3. Looked up from germline, CDR1 is MNHEY and CDR2 is SMNVEV (reference sequence). The CDR3 region has the DNA TGTGCCAGCAGTTTAGATCGGGGGATGGTGAACACTGAAGCTTTCTTT. Amino acids: CASSLDRGMVNTEAFF.

The gene calls are TRBV10-3 and TRBJ2-5, with D uncertain. The V end was cut by 0 bases, the J end by 4 bases, with 3 bases between. The length of the CDR3 is 12 residues. CDR1 ENHRY and CDR2 SYGVKD come from the germline V gene. The CDR3 reads CAISESVETQYF. CDR3 in DNA: TGTGCCATCAGTGAGTCAGTAGAGACCCAGTACTTC.

V and J are TRBV6-5 and TRBJ2-7, with 7 bases fitting TRBD1. Germline V CDR1 and CDR2: MNHEY, SVGAGI. V gave up 0 bases and J gave up 2 bases; unmatched junction bases: 4. The CDR3 length is 15 residues. The CDR3 DNA follows: TGTGCCAGCAGTTACTCCGGGACAGTACCCTACGAGCAGTACTTC. This gives the protein CASSYSGTVPYEQYF.

J is TRBJ2-7 and V is TRBV24-1, with a possible D match to TRBD1 (5 bases). From germline, CDR1 is KGHDR and CDR2 SFDVKD. Trimming pared 3 bases from V and 2 bases from J, leaving 13 bases between. The CDR3 has 15 residues. CDR3 sequence reads: CATSDNAGNTYEQYF. The CDR3 DNA follows: TGTGCCACCAGTGATAATGCAGGGAATACCTACGAGCAGTACTTC.

This chain connects TRBV4-1 to TRBJ2-2, with D possibly being TRBD1 (7 bases). The V gene lost 0 bases and the J gene lost 5 bases, with 13 bases spanning the gap. Germline CDR1 is MGHRA and CDR2 is YSYEKL. The length of the CDR3 is 16 residues. DNA for the CDR3: TGCGCCAGCAGCCAAGAAGCTCCAGGGGGGACCGGGGAGCTGTTTTTT. Translated, it gives CASSQEAPGGTGELFF.

The J gene is TRBJ2-5, the V gene TRBV27; D is ambiguous. The CDR3 covers 11 residues. V lost 6 bases to trimming and J lost 0 bases, with 2 bases between them. Germline V gene data show CDR1 as MNHEY and CDR2 as SMNVEV (reference sequence). The CDR3 nucleotides are TGTGCCAGCAGGAACCAAGAGACCCAGTACTTC. This codes for CASRNQETQYF.

This chain links TRBV27 with TRBJ1-1; D might be TRBD1 (5 bases). V was clipped by 3 bases and J by 4 bases, with 12 bases between them. This CDR3 is built from 14 residues. Germline CDR1 is MNHEY and CDR2 is SMNVEV (reference sequence). The CDR3 reads CASSFVAGGTEAFF. The CDR3 nucleotides read TGTGCCAGCAGTTTTGTTGCCGGGGGCACTGAAGCTTTCTTT.

This clone appeared a single time. The genes are TRBV6-5 and TRBJ2-1, with D uncertain. The V gene lost 5 bases and the J gene lost 4 bases, with 6 bases spanning the gap. Germline CDR1 MNHEY, CDR2 SVGAGI. The CDR3 spans 12 residues. CDR3 sequence reads: CASSQQYNEQFF. The CDR3 bases are TGTGCCAGCAGTCAACAGTACAATGAGCAGTTCTTC.

This rearrangement joins TRBV7-9 to TRBJ1-1, with no clear D. The CDR3 spans 12 residues. Germline-derived CDR1 and CDR2 are SEHNR and FQNEAQ (reference sequence). V dropped 2 bases and J dropped 7 bases, with 8 bases sitting between them. DNA of the CDR3: TGTGCCAGCAGCTTAAATGCAGGTGAAGCTTTCTTT. Translation: CASSLNAGEAFF.

The V call is TRBV30, the J call TRBJ1-6; D gene ambiguous. Trimming pared 0 bases from V and 9 bases from J, leaving 9 bases between. The CDR3 has 13 amino acids. The germline V gene has CDR1 GTSNPN and CDR2 SVGIG (reference sequence). In nucleotides, the CDR3 is TGTGCCTGGAGTGTAAAAGGTAGTTCACCCCTCCACTTT. It translates to CAWSVKGSSPLHF.

The rearrangement joins TRBV11-2 to TRBJ1-6; D perhaps matches TRBD1 (6 bases). The CDR3 length is 18 residues. The ends were cut back, 1 base at V and 5 bases at J, with 18 bases in the middle. The germline V gene has CDR1 SGHAT and CDR2 FQNNGV. CDR3: CASSLGFASPGDNSPLHF. DNA for the CDR3: TGTGCCAGCAGCTTAGGATTTGCCTCCCCAGGGGATAATTCACCCCTCCACTTT.

In the case of this clone: One end of the junction fails to match germline, which may point to a read error. V is TRBV12-5 and J is TRBJ2-3, with D unclear. This CDR3 contains 11 residues. Germline-derived CDR1 and CDR2 are LGHNT and FRNRAP. CDR3 loop: CASGPKLFTDF. The CDR3 DNA follows: TGTGCTAGTGGGCCTAAGCTATTTACAGATTTT. Filled out from reference TRBV12-5 and TRBJ2-3, the complete variable domain reads DARVTQTPRHKVTEMGQEVTMRCQPILGHNTVFWYRQTMMQGLELLAYFRNRAPLDDSGMPKDRFSAEMPDATLATLKIQPSEPRDSAVYFCASGPKLFTDFGPGTRLTVL.

The gene calls are TRBV15 and TRBJ1-5; D possibly corresponds to TRBD1 (5 bases). The V gene's germline CDR1 is LNHNV and CDR2 YYDKDF (reference sequence). V was shortened by 1 base and J by 4 bases, with 14 bases between the two germline ends. There are 16 residues in the CDR3. The CDR3 bases are TGTGCCACCAGCAGAGGATCTTCCGGGGCGAATCAGCCCCAGCATTTT. Protein sequence: CATSRGSSGANQPQHF.

The genes are TRBV11-3 and TRBJ2-5; D might be TRBD1 or TRBD2, each matching 6 bases. The V end was cut by 5 bases, the J end by 4 bases, with 14 bases between. The CDR3 is made up of 14 amino acids. Germline lookup yields CDR1 SGHNT and CDR2 YENEEA. The CDR3 bases are TGTGCCAGCAGCCTGGGGGGCCAATTAGAGACCCAGTACTTC. It translates to CASSLGGQLETQYF. Complete variable domain (other parts from reference TRBV11-3 and TRBJ2-5): EAGVVQSPRYKIIEKKQPVAFWCNPISGHNTLYWYLQNLGQGPELLIRYENEEAVDDSQLPKDRFSAERLKGVDSTLKIQPAELGDSAVYLCASSLGGQLETQYFGPGTRLLVL.

The genes are TRBV12-5 and TRBJ1-4; TRBD1 aligns across 7 bases. Germline CDR1 and CDR2: LGHNT and FRNRAP. V lost 0 bases and J lost 3; bases outside the gene matches: 7. The CDR3 runs to 17 residues. In DNA, the CDR3 is TGTGCTAGTGGTTTGGTACTAAATGGACAGGCTAATGAAAAACTGTTTTTT. Its translation: CASGLVLNGQANEKLFF.

This clone was found once. V gene TRBV10-3 combines with J gene TRBJ2-2; TRBD2 agrees at 7 bases. CDR3 length: 15 residues. Germline V gene lookup returns CDR1 ENHRY and CDR2 SYGVKD. V dropped 11 bases and J dropped 2; count of bases not matched to a gene: 11. CDR3 bases: TGTGCCTCCCTTGATGCGGGGGTTAACACCGGGGAGCTGTTTTTT. Protein product: CASLDAGVNTGELFF.

This chain joins TRBV6-6 and TRBJ1-5; 8 bases match TRBD1. Trimming cost V 2 bases and J 7 bases; bases outside gene matches: 10. This CDR3 comprises 16 residues. Germline CDR1 is MNHNY and CDR2 is SVGAGI (reference sequence). The CDR3 nucleotides are TGTGCCAGCAGTTACACCCAGGGGGCGATCTTACAGCCCCAGCATTTT. Translation: CASSYTQGAILQPQHF.